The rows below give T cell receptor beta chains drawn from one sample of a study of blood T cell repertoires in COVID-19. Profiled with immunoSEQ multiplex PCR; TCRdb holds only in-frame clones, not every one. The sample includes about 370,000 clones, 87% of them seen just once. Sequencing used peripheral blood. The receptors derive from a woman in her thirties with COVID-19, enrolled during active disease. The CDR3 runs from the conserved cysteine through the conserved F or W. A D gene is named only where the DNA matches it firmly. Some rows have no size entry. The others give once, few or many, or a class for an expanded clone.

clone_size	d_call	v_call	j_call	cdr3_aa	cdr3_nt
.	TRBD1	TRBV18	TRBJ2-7	CASSREVGQGAYEQYF	TGTGCCAGCTCGCGTGAAGTCGGACAGGGGGCCTACGAGCAGTACTTC
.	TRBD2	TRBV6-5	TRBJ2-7	CASSYSSGRGDEQYF	TGTGCCAGCAGTTACTCAAGCGGGAGAGGAGACGAGCAGTACTTC
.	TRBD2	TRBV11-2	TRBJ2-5	CASSTRTRETQYF	TGTGCCAGCAGCACTCGGACTAGAGAGACCCAGTACTTC
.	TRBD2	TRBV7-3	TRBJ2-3	CASSLYAGGADTQYF	TGTGCCAGCAGCTTATACGCGGGAGGTGCAGATACGCAGTATTTT
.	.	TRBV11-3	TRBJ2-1	CASSLAPSRGEQFF	TGTGCCAGCAGCTTAGCCCCCAGTAGAGGCGAGCAGTTCTTC
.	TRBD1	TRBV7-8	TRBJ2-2	CASSPPRAGQGGVSGELFF	TGTGCCAGCAGCCCGCCCAGGGCCGGACAGGGGGGTGTTTCCGGGGAGCTGTTTTTT
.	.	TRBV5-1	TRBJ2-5	CASSLGGGETQYF	TGCGCCAGCAGCTTAGGAGGAGGGGAGACCCAGTACTTC
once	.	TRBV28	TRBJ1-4	CASASSYQGQGEKLFF	TGTGCCAGCGCCTCCTCCTACCAGGGGCAGGGGGAAAAACTGTTTTTT
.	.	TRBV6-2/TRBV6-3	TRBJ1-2	CASSTTVYGYTF	TGTGCCAGCAGTACGACAGTATATGGCTACACCTTC
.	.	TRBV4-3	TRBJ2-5	CASSQGSAGQETQYF	TGCGCCAGCAGCCAAGGTTCAGCGGGTCAAGAGACCCAGTACTTC
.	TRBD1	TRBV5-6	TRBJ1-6	CASSWRSGTGGSPLHF	TGTGCCAGCAGCTGGAGGTCCGGGACAGGGGGGTCACCCCTCCACTTT
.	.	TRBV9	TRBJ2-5	CASSVVGSETQYF	TGTGCCAGCAGCGTAGTCGGGTCGGAGACCCAGTACTTC
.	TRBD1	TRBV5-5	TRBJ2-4	CASSTQGQGDIQYF	TGTGCCAGCAGCACCCAGGGACAGGGGGACATTCAGTACTTC
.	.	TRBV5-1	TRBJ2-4	CASSLLSTGLAKNIQYF	TGCGCCAGCAGCTTGCTGTCTACGGGATTAGCCAAAAACATTCAGTACTTC
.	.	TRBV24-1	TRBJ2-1	CATSTVGVNEQFF	TGTGCCACCAGCACAGTGGGAGTCAATGAGCAGTTCTTC
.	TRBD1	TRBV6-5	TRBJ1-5	CASTRQGGNQPQHF	TGTGCCAGCACTAGACAGGGGGGCAATCAGCCCCAGCATTTT
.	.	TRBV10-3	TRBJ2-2	CAISEPSDTGLLTGELFF	TGTGCCATCAGTGAGCCCAGCGACACGGGACTTCTCACCGGGGAGCTGTTTTTT
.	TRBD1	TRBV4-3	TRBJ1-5	CASSQEWGQGHQPQHF	TGCGCCAGCAGCCAAGAATGGGGACAGGGCCATCAGCCCCAGCATTTT
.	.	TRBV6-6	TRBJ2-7	CASCPSREWYEQYF	TGTGCCAGCTGCCCAAGTCGGGAGTGGTACGAGCAGTACTTC
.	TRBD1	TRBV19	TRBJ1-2	CASSAWTGEPNYGYTF	TGTGCCAGTAGTGCATGGACAGGGGAGCCCAACTATGGCTACACCTTC
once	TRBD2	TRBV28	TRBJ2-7	CASSSPRASGYYEQYF	TGTGCCAGCAGTTCCCCGCGGGCTAGCGGGTACTACGAGCAGTACTTC
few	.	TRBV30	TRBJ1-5	CAWSEGANQPQHF	TGTGCCTGGAGTGAGGGAGCCAATCAGCCCCAGCATTTT